The source of this T cell receptor (beta chain) is a study of cytomegalovirus exposure and HLA in healthy donors. Study-wide points: A few of the chains that were CMV-associated were confirmed in vitro to be specific for CMV antigens. Cytomegalovirus-associated status was assigned to about 170 TCR beta chains.

Trimming removed 5 bases at V and 3 bases at J, with 8 bases between. The CDR3 has 12 amino acids. Germline V gene lookup returns CDR1 LNHNV and CDR2 YYDKDF (reference sequence). Clones were read by immunoSEQ multiplex PCR, and TCRdb kept only the in-frame ones, dropping some. The table includes about 79,000 clones, 93% detected once. On this clone itself: What it binds is not known.

Sequenced input: PBMCs. V is TRBV15 and J is TRBJ2-7; D is undetermined. The sequence derives from a woman in her twenties or thirties in good health and CMV-seronegative. CDR3 sequence reads: CATSQTYYEQYF. The CDR3 DNA follows: TGTGCCACCAGCCAGACTTACTACGAGCAGTACTTC. Based on the CDR3 plus reference TRBV15 and TRBJ2-7, the full variable domain is DAMVIQNPRYQVTQFGKPVTLSCSQTLNHNVMYWYQQKSSQAPKLLFHYYDKDFNNEADTPDNFQSRRPNTSFCFLDIRSPGLGDTAMYLCATSQTYYEQYFGPGTRLTVT.